What follows are 26 T cell receptor beta chains derived from one specimen sequenced in a study of blood T cell repertoires in COVID-19 (TCRdb year 2020). Library construction relied on the immunoSEQ multiplex PCR assay. Entries here come from immuneACCESS through TCRdb and include only in-frame sequences with V and J called. Some clones fail to appear in such tables; in the studies checked, an unresolved V gene covers under half of the shortfall, and the cause of the remainder is unknown. This sample holds 230,000 or so clones; 65% to 85% were observed only once. The ten largest clonotypes hold about 4.5% of the sample. Sequenced: peripheral blood. The receptors were gathered from a man aged 50 to 60 with active or convalescent COVID-19.

This chain uses TRBV11-3 with TRBJ2-7; no definite D call. Germline CDR1 SGHNT, CDR2 YENEEA. CDR3 length: 12 amino acids. The V gene lost 6 bases and the J gene lost 4 bases, with 10 bases spanning the gap. CDR3 in amino acids: CASSYESYEQYF. The CDR3 bases are TGTGCCAGCAGTTACGAGTCTTACGAGCAGTACTTC.

V gene TRBV23-1 combines with J gene TRBJ1-5; 7 bases align to TRBD1. TRBV23-1 qualifies as an ORF whose function is uncertain. V was clipped by 8 bases and J by 7 bases; unmatched bases: 11. The CDR3 is 14 amino acids. The CDR3 DNA follows: TGCGCCAGCGGAGGGACAGTGCGCCTGCAGCCCCAGCATTTT. Translated, it gives CASGGTVRLQPQHF.

The V and J genes are TRBV2 and TRBJ1-1, with a tentative D call TRBD1 (6 bases). Germline V CDR1 and CDR2: SNHLY, FYNNEI. The CDR3 contains 13 residues. Trimming took off 4 bases at V and 5 bases at J, with 11 bases between the two ends. In nucleotides, the CDR3 is TGTGCCAGCAGTGGGGACATGGGAACTGAAGCTTTCTTT. Translated, it gives CASSGDMGTEAFF.

Here the CDR3 reads CASAASRGKGYEQYF. In DNA, the CDR3 is TGTGCCAGTGCCGCCTCAAGGGGGAAAGGCTACGAGCAGTACTTC. The V and J genes are TRBV19 and TRBJ2-7; the D gene is possibly TRBD1 (6 bases). V was clipped by 8 bases and J by 3 bases, with 20 bases between them. The V gene's germline CDR1 is LNHDA and CDR2 SQIVND (reference sequence). The CDR3 runs 15 residues.

This sequence joins TRBV19 and TRBJ1-2; 10 bases line up with TRBD1. The V gene end was trimmed by 6 bases and the J gene end by 8 bases; junction bases not matched to a gene: 6. The CDR3 covers 13 residues. Germline lookup yields CDR1 LNHDA and CDR2 SQIVND (reference sequence). CDR3 in DNA: TGTGCCAGTAGACGACAGGGGGCGAGGGGCTACACCTTC. Its translation is CASRRQGARGYTF.

The sample holds a few counts of this clone. This chain connects TRBV24-1 to TRBJ1-2; 7 bases align to TRBD1. The CDR3 has 14 amino acids. Trimming removed 5 bases from V and 8 bases from J; junction bases left unmatched: 10. Per germline, CDR1 KGHDR and CDR2 SFDVKD. CDR3 protein: CATSAADRARGYTF. As DNA, the CDR3 is TGTGCCACCAGTGCCGCCGACAGGGCCAGGGGCTACACCTTC.

This chain connects TRBV30 to TRBJ2-7; D not resolved. Germline CDR1 and CDR2: GTSNPN and SVGIG (reference sequence). CDR3 length equals 12 residues. V was pared by 4 bases and J by 2 bases, with 9 bases between. CDR3 DNA sequence: TGTGCCTGGAAAGGCAGGACCTACGAGCAGTACTTC. Protein sequence: CAWKGRTYEQYF.

The CDR3 here is CASSYWGLSYEQYF. The CDR3 region has the DNA TGTGCCAGCAGTTACTGGGGACTGTCCTACGAGCAGTACTTC. This chain joins TRBV6-2 or TRBV6-3 and TRBJ2-7, with a weak D call TRBD2 (6 bases). The CDR3 is 14 residues long. Germline V gene data show CDR1 as MNHEY and CDR2 as SVGEGT. The ends were cut back, 1 base at V and 1 base at J, with 8 bases in the middle.

V and J are TRBV28 and TRBJ2-3; 7 nucleotides agree with TRBD2. V was clipped by 5 bases and J by 4 bases; unmatched bases: 18. CDR1 is MDHEN and CDR2 is SYDVKM in the germline V gene. The CDR3 sequence is 18 residues long. In DNA form, the CDR3 reads TGTGCCAGCAGTCCATCCTCCGGACTAGGTTCATTCCCAGATACGCAGTATTTT. Translating gives CASSPSSGLGSFPDTQYF.

This clone showed up just a few times. The V call is TRBV5-1, the J call TRBJ1-3; the match to TRBD1 covers 7 bases. The CDR3 contains 15 residues. V lost 4 bases, J lost 0 bases, and 4 bases stayed unmatched. Germline V gene lookup returns CDR1 SGHRS and CDR2 YFSETQ. As DNA, the CDR3 is TGCGCCAGCAGCCTACGGGACAGCTCTGGAAACACCATATATTTT. Translated: CASSLRDSSGNTIYF.

This chain joins TRBV5-6 and TRBJ1-4; D gene ambiguous. The CDR3 runs 14 residues. Germline V gene lookup returns CDR1 SGHDT and CDR2 YYEEEE. Trimming cost V 2 bases and J 0 bases, with 5 bases left between them. CDR3 loop: CASSFLSTNEKLFF. The CDR3 bases are TGTGCCAGCAGCTTCCTGTCAACTAATGAAAAACTGTTTTTT.

This chain uses TRBV12-3 or TRBV12-4 with TRBJ2-3; no clear D. The V gene lost 6 bases and the J gene lost 4 bases, with 11 bases spanning the gap. CDR3 size: 13 residues. The CDR3 DNA reads as TGTGCCAGCAGGAGCAACTTCCCAGATACGCAGTATTTT. Translated, it gives CASRSNFPDTQYF.

The CDR3 here is CASSPPDSEKLFF. CDR3 nucleotides: TGTGCCAGCAGCCCACCAGATTCTGAAAAACTGTTTTTT. V is TRBV7-9 and J is TRBJ1-4; D gene unclear. Germline loops: CDR1 SEHNR, CDR2 FQNEAQ (reference sequence). This CDR3 has 13 residues. The V and J ends lost 5 bases and 7 bases respectively, with 11 bases between them.

CDR3 nucleotides: TGCACCAGCAGCCAAGATAGCGGGGACAGGGACACTGAAGCTTTCTTT. Protein: CTSSQDSGDRDTEAFF. The chain uses TRBV1 and TRBJ1-1; TRBD1, the D gene given by the table, was not confirmed from the DNA. TRBV1 is flagged as a pseudogene. The CDR3 consists of 16 residues.

J is TRBJ2-7 and V is TRBV12-5; D possibly corresponds to TRBD2 (6 bases). Trimming stripped 0 bases from V and 0 bases from J, with 9 bases between. The CDR3 extends over 15 amino acids. In germline, CDR1 is LGHNT, CDR2 FRNRAP. In DNA, the CDR3 is TGTGCTAGTGGTTTGGTACCCGGGAGCTCCTACGAGCAGTACTTC. Translated, it gives CASGLVPGSSYEQYF.

This chain uses TRBV28 with TRBJ1-2, with 7 bases matching TRBD1. Unmatched junction bases numbered 13, after V lost 5 bases and J lost 4 bases. Germline lookup yields CDR1 MDHEN and CDR2 SYDVKM. This CDR3 contains 16 residues. Written as DNA, the CDR3 is TGTGCCAGCAGTCCGTTTCGACAGGGCCCTGGCTATGGCTACACCTTC. Protein product: CASSPFRQGPGYGYTF.

The chain is built from TRBV3-1 (or the pseudogene TRBV3-2) and TRBJ1-2, with unresolved D. The CDR3 is 14 residues long. From germline, CDR1 is LGHDT and CDR2 YNNKEL (reference sequence). V was cut by 4 bases and J by 4 bases, with 13 bases left in between. The CDR3 DNA follows: TGTGCCAGCAGCCCCCAGGCGGAGGCCTATGGCTACACCTTC. It specifies CASSPQAEAYGYTF.

The chain employs TRBV19 and TRBJ1-2; the D gene is possibly TRBD1 (6 bases). CDR1 LNHDA and CDR2 SQIVND come from the germline V gene (reference sequence). The CDR3 is 16 residues long. The ends were cut back, 3 bases at V and 2 bases at J, with 16 bases in the middle. This CDR3 reads CASSIIGRQGNYGYTF. The CDR3 DNA is TGTGCCAGTAGTATTATAGGTCGGCAGGGGAACTATGGCTACACCTTC.

The DNA for the CDR3 is TGTGCCAGCAGTCCCGCGTACCAAGAGACCCAGTACTTC. Its translation is CASSPAYQETQYF. This chain joins TRBV12-3 or TRBV12-4 and TRBJ2-5, with D hard to call. The CDR3 extends over 13 amino acids. Trimming removed 5 bases from V and 0 bases from J, with 7 bases in between.

The J gene is TRBJ2-3, the V gene TRBV7-9, with D possibly TRBD1 on 6 matching bases. CDR1 is SEHNR and CDR2 is FQNEAQ in the germline V gene (reference sequence). V was pared by 5 bases and J by 1 base, with 13 bases between. CDR3 length equals 15 residues. CDR3 DNA sequence: TGTGCCAGCAGCGCCCGGGACACCCGCACAGATACGCAGTATTTT. Its protein product is CASSARDTRTDTQYF.

V is TRBV3-1 (or the pseudogene TRBV3-2) and J is TRBJ2-7; unclear D gene. This CDR3 comprises 15 residues. Between the trimmed V and J ends, which lost 1 base and 0 bases, there was a span of 10 bases. CDR1 is LGHDT and CDR2 is YNNKEL in the germline V gene (reference sequence). CDR3 residues: CASSQGVTSSYEQYF. The CDR3 DNA reads TGTGCCAGCAGCCAAGGAGTCACCTCCTCCTACGAGCAGTACTTC.

The chain couples TRBV19 to TRBJ2-1; maybe TRBD2 (6 bases). The V gene lost 1 base and the J gene lost 6 bases, with 13 bases spanning the gap. Germline V gene lookup returns CDR1 LNHDA and CDR2 SQIVND (reference sequence). The CDR3 consists of 15 residues. The chain's CDR3 is CASSIGRGPSNEQFF. The CDR3 DNA follows: TGTGCCAGTAGTATAGGGAGGGGACCGAGCAATGAGCAGTTCTTC. Full variable domain (remainder filled in from reference TRBV19 and TRBJ2-1): DGGITQSPKYLFRKEGQNVTLSCEQNLNHDAMYWYRQDPGQGLRLIYYSQIVNDFQKGDIAEGYSVSREKKESFPLTVTSAQKNPTAFYLCASSIGRGPSNEQFFGPGTRLTVL.

The rearrangement links TRBV7-9 to TRBJ1-2; D remains unclear. Germline lookup yields CDR1 SEHNR and CDR2 FQNEAQ (reference sequence). V lost 5 bases and J lost 1, with 20 bases in between. The CDR3 sequence is 17 residues long. For the CDR3, the DNA is TGTGCCAGCAGCATCGATCGGCAACCCAGGAATAACTATGGCTACACCTTC. Protein sequence: CASSIDRQPRNNYGYTF. Full variable domain (remainder filled in from reference TRBV7-9 and TRBJ1-2): DTGVSQNPRHKITKRGQNVTFRCDPISEHNRLYWYRQTLGQGPEFLTYFQNEAQLEKSRLLSDRFSAERPKGSFSTLEIQRTEQGDSAMYLCASSIDRQPRNNYGYTFGSGTRLTVV.

The chain employs TRBV4-1 and TRBJ1-1; 9 bases map to TRBD1. With 0 bases clipped from V and 5 bases from J, the junction kept 7 bases outside the gene matches. This CDR3 is 16 amino acids long. In germline, CDR1 is MGHRA, CDR2 YSYEKL. The CDR3 loop is CASSQEAGTGLTEAFF. The DNA of the CDR3 is TGCGCCAGCAGCCAAGAGGCCGGGACAGGGCTGACTGAAGCTTTCTTT.

The chain recombines TRBV12-3 or TRBV12-4 with TRBJ2-7, with D perhaps matching TRBD1 (6 bases). V dropped 1 base and J dropped 2 bases, with 6 bases sitting between them. This CDR3 spans 13 amino acids. For the CDR3, the DNA is TGTGCCAGCAGTTTAGGGGGGCCCTACGAGCAGTACTTC. Its protein is CASSLGGPYEQYF.

The V gene is TRBV19, the J gene TRBJ1-5; possible D gene TRBD1, 5 bases. Germline CDR1 and CDR2: LNHDA and SQIVND (reference sequence). The CDR3 extends over 15 amino acids. V was trimmed by 5 bases and J by 0 bases, leaving 11 bases between them. CDR3 DNA: TGTGCCAGTAGTCTCCCGGACACTAGCAATCAGCCCCAGCATTTT. As protein: CASSLPDTSNQPQHF.